The rows below give T cell receptor beta chains drawn from one sample of a study of shared clonotypes between healthy human individuals. Produced via immunoSEQ multiplex PCR; TCRdb's table is partial and in-frame only. The sample includes hundreds of thousands of clones, roughly 98% of them seen just once. Specimen: naive CD8+ T cells sorted from blood. These receptors came from a man aged 25 to 40 in good health. The CDR3 runs from the conserved cysteine through the conserved F or W. D genes are given only for firm matches. Where a row states a size, it is once, few, many or the class of an expanded clone; other rows omit it.

TRBJ1-2 NA NA TRBV10-3 CAISGTGKNYGYTF TGTGCCATCAGTGGAACTGGCAAAAACTATGGCTACACCTTC
TRBJ2-7 NA NA TRBV2 CASSDEAGTTQGYEQYF TGTGCCAGCAGTGATGAAGCCGGGACAACCCAGGGCTACGAGCAGTACTTC
TRBJ2-5 NA TRBD2 TRBV15 CATSGRLNGGAEETQYF TGTGCCACCTCTGGGCGGCTCAACGGGGGGGCCGAAGAGACCCAGTACTTC
TRBJ2-7 NA NA TRBV6-1 CASSATGTEQYF TGTGCCAGCAGTGCCACAGGGACCGAGCAGTACTTC
TRBJ2-2 NA NA TRBV27 CASSLGKTGELFF TGTGCCAGCAGTTTGGGAAAGACCGGGGAGCTGTTTTTT
TRBJ1-2 NA NA TRBV28 CASTFGGDYGYTF TGTGCCAGCACTTTCGGGGGTGACTATGGCTACACCTTC
TRBJ2-1 NA TRBD2 TRBV15 CATSRGRGDNEQFF TGTGCCACCAGCAGGGGACGGGGGGACAATGAGCAGTTCTTC
TRBJ2-1 NA NA TRBV29-1 CSVEEFNEQFF TGCAGCGTTGAAGAATTCAATGAGCAGTTCTTC
TRBJ2-1 NA NA TRBV7-9 CASSLEKRSSYNEQFF TGTGCCAGCAGCTTAGAGAAGAGAAGCTCCTACAATGAGCAGTTCTTC
TRBJ1-5 NA NA TRBV7-9 CASSLATEGWDQPQHF TGTGCCAGCAGCTTAGCGACGGAGGGCTGGGATCAGCCCCAGCATTTT
TRBJ1-4 NA NA TRBV27 CASSPGSSNEKLFF TGTGCCAGCAGTCCAGGGTCTTCTAATGAAAAACTGTTTTTT
TRBJ1-5 once TRBD1 TRBV19 CASSNLDRDSYSNQPQHF TGTGCCAGTAGTAATCTCGACAGGGACTCCTATAGCAATCAGCCCCAGCATTTT
TRBJ2-7 NA NA TRBV7-9 CASSPRQSPYEQYF TGTGCCAGCAGTCCCCGACAAAGCCCATACGAGCAGTACTTC
TRBJ2-1 NA NA TRBV12-5 CASGLSYNEQFF TGTGCTAGTGGTTTGAGCTACAATGAGCAGTTCTTC